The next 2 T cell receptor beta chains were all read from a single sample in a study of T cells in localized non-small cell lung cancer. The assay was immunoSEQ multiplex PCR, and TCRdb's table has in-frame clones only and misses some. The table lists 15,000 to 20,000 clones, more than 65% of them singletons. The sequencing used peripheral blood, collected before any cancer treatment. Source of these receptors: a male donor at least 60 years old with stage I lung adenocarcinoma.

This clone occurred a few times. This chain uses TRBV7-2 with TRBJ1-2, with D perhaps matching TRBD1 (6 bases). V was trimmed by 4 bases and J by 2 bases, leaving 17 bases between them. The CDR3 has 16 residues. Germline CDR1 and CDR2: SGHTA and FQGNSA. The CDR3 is CASSWGRAGSNYGYTF. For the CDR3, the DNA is TGTGCCAGCAGCTGGGGGCGGGCAGGCAGCAACTATGGCTACACCTTC. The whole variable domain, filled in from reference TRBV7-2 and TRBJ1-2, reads GAGVSQSPSNKVTEKGKDVELRCDPISGHTALYWYRQSLGQGLEFLIYFQGNSAPDKSGLPSDRFSAERTGGSVSTLTIQRTQQEDSAVYLCASSWGRAGSNYGYTFGSGTRLTVV.

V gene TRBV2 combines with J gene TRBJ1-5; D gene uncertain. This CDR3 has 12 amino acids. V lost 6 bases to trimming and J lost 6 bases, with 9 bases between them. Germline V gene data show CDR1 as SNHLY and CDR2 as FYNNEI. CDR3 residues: CASSLGSQPQHF. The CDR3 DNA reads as TGTGCCAGCAGCTTGGGTAGTCAGCCCCAGCATTTT.